The clone carrying this T cell receptor beta chain was picked up many times. Its specificity is unknown. Individual cDNA molecules carried attached unique molecular identifiers. From the 5' RACE reads, TCRdb called clonotypes with MiXCR, one entry per CDR3 protein. The profile covers about 88,000 distinct CDR3 sequences, with 14% to 15% appearing a single time and around 5.4% taken by the ten largest. The data belong to a study of early T cells in non-severe SARS-CoV-2 infection. In the study overall: The study sequenced bulk RNA from unsorted whole blood, with chains unpaired. Study observations and caveats: VDJdb matching favored anti-spike CD8 responses, missing private and CD4 specificities.

Trimming removed 6 bases from V and 2 bases from J, with 13 bases in between. Germline V gene data show CDR1 as MDHEN and CDR2 as SYDVKM. The CDR3 has 14 amino acids. The sequence derives from an adult who was a healthcare worker with PCR-confirmed SARS-CoV-2 infection or an uninfected control (not recorded which). The sequencing sample was made of whole blood. This sequence joins TRBV28 and TRBJ2-5; D is ambiguous. CDR3 in amino acids: CASSRLTRQETQYF. The CDR3 DNA sequence: TGTGCCAGCAGCCGACTGACAAGACAAGAGACCCAGTACTTC.